This is a list of T cell receptor beta chains from one sample in a study of cytomegalovirus exposure and HLA in healthy donors. Sequenced by immunoSEQ multiplex PCR; TCRdb stores in-frame clones only, minus some. The sample contains tens of thousands of clones, just under 70% of which appear only once. The sample taken for sequencing was PBMCs. These receptors all come from a woman in her forties or fifties in good health and CMV-seropositive. The conserved cysteine and the conserved F or W are not part of the CDR3 here.

CDR3aa,j_gene,v_gene,len
ASSSPTGVYGYT,TRBJ1-2,TRBV6-5,12
ASSLAGGENEQF,TRBJ2-1,TRBV28,12
ASSLIGAGGYEQY,TRBJ2-7,TRBV7-2,13
ASSFTQGFYGYT,TRBJ1-2,TRBV7-2,12
ANRGDTTNPLLETQY,TRBJ2-5,TRBV7-3,15
ASSSYQETQY,TRBJ2-5,TRBV28,10
ASSYRLAGGPDEQY,TRBJ2-7,TRBV11-2,14
ASSTQGRFGANVLT,TRBJ2-6,TRBV28,14
ASSFSDSPLH,TRBJ1-6,TRBV27,10
ASSEFTSLAKNIQY,TRBJ2-4,TRBV10-2,14
ASSVAGIADTQY,TRBJ2-3,TRBV9,12
AKLGGPGRRRSLDNQPQH,TRBJ1-5,TRBV2,18
ASSRGQNSNQPQH,TRBJ1-5,TRBV7-2,13
ASRGYVDYEQY,-,TRBV7-9,11
ASAGTNEKLF,TRBJ1-4,TRBV6-6,10
SARTGEGTEAF,TRBJ1-1,TRBV29-1,11
ASSFPGGGDEQF,TRBJ2-1,TRBV13,12
ASSLAGLDRAYGYT,TRBJ1-2,TRBV27,14
ASSERLAGVTDTQY,TRBJ2-3,TRBV5-6,14
ASSDVAKNIQY,TRBJ2-4,TRBV6-1,11
SVETAGNTIY,TRBJ1-3,TRBV29-1,10
ASSLEVGAGNTEAF,TRBJ1-1,TRBV7-9,14
ASSQDGSSGRQAF,TRBJ1-1,TRBV4-1,13
ASSSMRREGGYNEQF,TRBJ2-1,TRBV7-3,15
ASSLVLAGTEAF,TRBJ1-1,TRBV7-9,12
ASVSLPGQFNEQF,TRBJ2-1,TRBV2,13
ASKYRTGSAPRRDTEAF,TRBJ1-1,TRBV19,17
ASGLARAGRGYIQY,TRBJ2-4,TRBV12-5,14
SVVFQSYEQY,TRBJ2-7,TRBV29-1,10
ASSLARGPGNTIY,TRBJ1-3,TRBV5-6,13
ASSQGQPYNEQF,TRBJ2-1,TRBV27,12
ASMGQLAKNIQY,TRBJ2-4,TRBV19,12
ASSRTPQNTGELF,TRBJ2-2,TRBV7-8,13
ASSLRTSGSEDTQY,TRBJ2-3,TRBV5-1,14
ASSLGGAGEKLF,TRBJ1-4,TRBV27,12
ASSVSGLAVYQETQY,TRBJ2-5,TRBV9,15
ASSESVGGQETQY,TRBJ2-5,TRBV6-1,13
AWSSQGPYEQY,-,TRBV30,11
ASRTAGEGGYT,TRBJ1-2,TRBV6-1,11
ASSLELPGELF,TRBJ2-2,TRBV7-9,11
SVVGMDEQY,TRBJ2-7,TRBV29-1,9
ASSLAGTSGRPDTQY,TRBJ2-3,TRBV5-1,15
ATSRDRVNVLT,TRBJ2-6,TRBV15,11
ASSTQETGAKNTEAF,TRBJ1-1,TRBV21-1,15
ASTLNGKNEQF,TRBJ2-1,TRBV6-1,11
ASTHEQSLNTEAF,TRBJ1-1,TRBV19,13
AWESANYGYT,TRBJ1-2,TRBV30,10
ASSQVVRTSGSIGGANVLT,TRBJ2-6,TRBV4-2,19
ASSTQRAVGEKLF,TRBJ1-4,TRBV19,13
ASSFRSNTIY,TRBJ1-3,TRBV28,10
ASGGYMNTEAF,TRBJ1-1,TRBV19,11
ASSAAQGTEAF,TRBJ1-1,TRBV18,11
AIRGARETEAF,TRBJ1-1,TRBV10-3,11
ASSLTGQSYEQY,TRBJ2-7,TRBV7-2,12
ASSLFRGAGQPQH,TRBJ1-5,TRBV28,13
ASSQDTVRGRVHEQF,TRBJ2-1,TRBV4-3,15
ASSAGHLETQY,TRBJ2-5,TRBV9,11
ASSQVTSGRAGADTQY,TRBJ2-3,TRBV4-2,16
ASSLTGMEAF,TRBJ1-1,TRBV7-2,10